This TCR beta chain emerged from a study of blood T cell repertoires in COVID-19. Study-level background: Samples came from the United States, Italy and Spain, spanning acute and convalescent COVID-19. Sources were T cells, B-cell-depleted T cells, or PBMCs; the material itself was cDNA or gDNA.

In the original workflow: Estimated nucleated cell counts came from reference gene primer amplification. The method was immunoSEQ multiplex PCR; TCRdb's version includes in-frame clones alone and lacks a portion of them. The DNA gave D and trimming, while V, J and clone size come from that table. The sample contains about 73,000 clones, roughly four fifths of which appear only once. This TCR was recovered from a human donor in a cohort sampled during active COVID-19. The sample was peripheral blood.

The CDR3 coding sequence is TGCGCCAGCAGCCCATTAGCGGGGGGCCGCGGGGATACGCAGTATTTT. Protein product: CASSPLAGGRGDTQYF. The rearrangement links TRBV4-1 to TRBJ2-3; 10 bases map to TRBD2. J gave up 6 bases and V 4 bases, and 10 bases lay outside the gene matches. The length of the CDR3 is 16 residues. Germline-derived CDR1 and CDR2 are MGHRA and YSYEKL.